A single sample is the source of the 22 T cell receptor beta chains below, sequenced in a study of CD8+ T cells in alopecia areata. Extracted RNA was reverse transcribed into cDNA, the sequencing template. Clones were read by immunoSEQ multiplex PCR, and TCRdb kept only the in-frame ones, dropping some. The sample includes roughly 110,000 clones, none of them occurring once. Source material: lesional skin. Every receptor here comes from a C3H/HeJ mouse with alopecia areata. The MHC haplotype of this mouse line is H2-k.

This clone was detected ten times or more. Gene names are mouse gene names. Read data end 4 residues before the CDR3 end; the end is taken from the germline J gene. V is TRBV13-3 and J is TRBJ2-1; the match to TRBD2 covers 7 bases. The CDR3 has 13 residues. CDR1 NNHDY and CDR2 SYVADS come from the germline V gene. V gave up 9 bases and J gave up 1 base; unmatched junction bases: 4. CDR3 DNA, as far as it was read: TGTGCCACCGGACTGGAAAACTATGCT. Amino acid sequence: CATGLENYA. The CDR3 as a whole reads CATGLENYAEQFF.

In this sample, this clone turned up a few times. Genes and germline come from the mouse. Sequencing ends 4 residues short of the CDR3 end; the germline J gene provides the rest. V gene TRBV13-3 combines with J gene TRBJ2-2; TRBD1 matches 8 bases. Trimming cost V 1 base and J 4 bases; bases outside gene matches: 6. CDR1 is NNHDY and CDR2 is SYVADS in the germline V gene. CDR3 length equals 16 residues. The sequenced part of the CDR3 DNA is TGTGCCAGCAGTGATCGGACAGGGTGGGGCACCGGG. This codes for CASSDRTGWGTG. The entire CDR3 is CASSDRTGWGTGQLYF.

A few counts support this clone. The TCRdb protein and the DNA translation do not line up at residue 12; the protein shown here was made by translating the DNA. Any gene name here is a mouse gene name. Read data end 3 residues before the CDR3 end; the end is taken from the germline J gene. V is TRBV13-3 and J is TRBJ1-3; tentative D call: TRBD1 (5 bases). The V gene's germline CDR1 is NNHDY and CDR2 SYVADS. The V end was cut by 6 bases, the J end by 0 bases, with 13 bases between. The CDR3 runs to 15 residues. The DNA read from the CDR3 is TGTGCCAGCATAGGGCAGGGCCCTTCTGGAAATACG. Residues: CASIGQGPSGNT. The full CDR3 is CASIGQGPSGNTLYF. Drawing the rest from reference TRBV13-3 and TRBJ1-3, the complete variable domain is EAAVTQSPRSKVAVTGGKVTLSCHQTNNHDYMYWYRQDTGHGLRLIHYSYVADSTEKGDIPDGYKASRPSQENFSLILELASLSQTAVYFCASIGQGPSGNTLYFGEGSRLIVV.

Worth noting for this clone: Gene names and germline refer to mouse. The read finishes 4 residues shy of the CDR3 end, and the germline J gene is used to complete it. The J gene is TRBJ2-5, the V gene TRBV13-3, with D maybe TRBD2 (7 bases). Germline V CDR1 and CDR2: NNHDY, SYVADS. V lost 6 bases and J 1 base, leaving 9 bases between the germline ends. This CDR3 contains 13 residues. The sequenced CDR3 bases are TGTGCCAGCATGGGGGGCTACCAAGAC. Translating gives CASMGGYQD. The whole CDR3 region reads CASMGGYQDTQYF. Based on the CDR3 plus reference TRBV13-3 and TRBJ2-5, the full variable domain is EAAVTQSPRSKVAVTGGKVTLSCHQTNNHDYMYWYRQDTGHGLRLIHYSYVADSTEKGDIPDGYKASRPSQENFSLILELASLSQTAVYFCASMGGYQDTQYFGPGTRLLVL.

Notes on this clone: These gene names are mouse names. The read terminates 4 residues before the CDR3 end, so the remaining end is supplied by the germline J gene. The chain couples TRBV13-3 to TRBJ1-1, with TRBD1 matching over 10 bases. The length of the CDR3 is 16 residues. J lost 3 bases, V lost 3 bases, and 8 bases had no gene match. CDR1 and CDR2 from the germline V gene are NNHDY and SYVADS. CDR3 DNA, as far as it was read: TGTGCCAGCAGTGCGACAGGGGGCGCCTGGTACACA. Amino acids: CASSATGGAWYT. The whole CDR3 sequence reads CASSATGGAWYTEVFF.

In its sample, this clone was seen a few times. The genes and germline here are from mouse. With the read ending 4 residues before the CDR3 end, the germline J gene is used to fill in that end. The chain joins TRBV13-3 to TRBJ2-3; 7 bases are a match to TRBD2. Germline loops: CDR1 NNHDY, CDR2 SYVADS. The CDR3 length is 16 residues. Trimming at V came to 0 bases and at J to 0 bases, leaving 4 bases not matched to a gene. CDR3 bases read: TGTGCCAGCAGTGATGGCGGACTGGCTAGTGCAGAA. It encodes CASSDGGLASAE. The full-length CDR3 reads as CASSDGGLASAETLYF.

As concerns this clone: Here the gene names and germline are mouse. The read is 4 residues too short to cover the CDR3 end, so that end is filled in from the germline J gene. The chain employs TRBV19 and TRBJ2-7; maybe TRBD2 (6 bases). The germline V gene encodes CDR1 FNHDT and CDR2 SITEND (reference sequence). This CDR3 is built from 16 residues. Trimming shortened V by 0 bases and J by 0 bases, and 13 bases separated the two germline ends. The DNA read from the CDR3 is TGTGCCAGCAGTATAGATGCTGGGGCTAGCTCCTAT. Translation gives CASSIDAGASSY. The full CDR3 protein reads CASSIDAGASSYEQYF.

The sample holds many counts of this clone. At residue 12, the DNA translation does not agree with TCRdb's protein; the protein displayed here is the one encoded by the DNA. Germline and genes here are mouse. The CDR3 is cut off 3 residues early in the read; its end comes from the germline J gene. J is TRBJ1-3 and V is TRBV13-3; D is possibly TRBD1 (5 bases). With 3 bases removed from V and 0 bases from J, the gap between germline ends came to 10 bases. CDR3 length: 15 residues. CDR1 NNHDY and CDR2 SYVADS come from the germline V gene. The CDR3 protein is CASSGTKLSGNTLYF. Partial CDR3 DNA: TGTGCCAGCAGTGGGACAAAACTTTCTGGAAATACG. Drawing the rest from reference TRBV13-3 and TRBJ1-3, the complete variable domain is EAAVTQSPRSKVAVTGGKVTLSCHQTNNHDYMYWYRQDTGHGLRLIHYSYVADSTEKGDIPDGYKASRPSQENFSLILELASLSQTAVYFCASSGTKLSGNTLYFGEGSRLIVV.

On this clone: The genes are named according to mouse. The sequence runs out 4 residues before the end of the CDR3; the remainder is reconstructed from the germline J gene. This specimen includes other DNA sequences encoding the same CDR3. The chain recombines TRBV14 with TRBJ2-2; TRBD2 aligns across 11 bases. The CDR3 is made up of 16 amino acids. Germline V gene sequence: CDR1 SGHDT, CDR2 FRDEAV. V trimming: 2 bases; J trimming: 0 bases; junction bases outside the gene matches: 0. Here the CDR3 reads CASSLGLGANTGQLYF. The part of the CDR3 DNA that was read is TGTGCCAGCAGTTTGGGACTGGGGGCAAACACCGGG.

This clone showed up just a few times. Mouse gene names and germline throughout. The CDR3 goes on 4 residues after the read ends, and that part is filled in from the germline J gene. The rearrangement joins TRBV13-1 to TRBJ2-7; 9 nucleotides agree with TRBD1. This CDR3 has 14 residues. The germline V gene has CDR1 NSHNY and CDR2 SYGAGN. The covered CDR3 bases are TGTGCCAGCAGCACCCGGGACAGGGAGGAT. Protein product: CASSTRDRED. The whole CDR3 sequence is CASSTRDREDEQYF.

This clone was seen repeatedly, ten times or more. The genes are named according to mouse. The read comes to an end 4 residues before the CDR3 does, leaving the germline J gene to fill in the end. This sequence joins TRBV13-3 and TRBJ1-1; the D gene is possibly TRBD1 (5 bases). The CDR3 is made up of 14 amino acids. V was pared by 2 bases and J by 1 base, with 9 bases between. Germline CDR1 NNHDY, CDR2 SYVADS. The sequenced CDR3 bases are TGTGCCAGCAGTGAATACGGACAAAACACA. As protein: CASSEYGQNT. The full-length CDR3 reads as CASSEYGQNTEVFF.

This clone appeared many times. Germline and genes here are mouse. The CDR3: CASSGQKTNERLFF. The sequenced part of the CDR3 DNA is TGTGCCAGCAGTGGACAGAAAACCAACGAA. The chain couples TRBV13-3 to TRBJ1-4; TRBD1 might be the D (5 bases). Read coverage stops 4 residues before the CDR3 terminus; the germline J gene supplies the remainder. CDR1 NNHDY and CDR2 SYVADS come from the germline V gene. The CDR3 sequence is 14 residues long. Trimming stripped 3 bases from V and 3 bases from J, with 9 bases between.

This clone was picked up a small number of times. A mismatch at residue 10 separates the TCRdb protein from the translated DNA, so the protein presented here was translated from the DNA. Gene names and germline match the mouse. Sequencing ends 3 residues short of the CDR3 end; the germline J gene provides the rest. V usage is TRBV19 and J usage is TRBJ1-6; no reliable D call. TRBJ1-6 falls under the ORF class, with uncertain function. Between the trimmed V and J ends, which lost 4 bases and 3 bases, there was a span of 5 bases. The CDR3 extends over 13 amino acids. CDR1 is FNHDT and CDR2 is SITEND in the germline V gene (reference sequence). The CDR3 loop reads CASSADYNSPLYF. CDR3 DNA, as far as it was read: TGTGCCAGCAGTGCAGACTATAATTCGCCC.

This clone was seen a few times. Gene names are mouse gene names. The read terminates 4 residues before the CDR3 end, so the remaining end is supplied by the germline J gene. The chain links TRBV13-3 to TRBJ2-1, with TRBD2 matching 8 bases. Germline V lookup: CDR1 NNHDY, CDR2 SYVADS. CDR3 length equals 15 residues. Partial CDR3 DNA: TGTGCCAGCAGTGATTTGGGGGGGGTGAAAGCT. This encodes CASSDLGGVKA. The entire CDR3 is CASSDLGGVKAEQFF.

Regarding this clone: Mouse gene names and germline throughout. CDR3 amino acids: CASSSQGAGNSDYTF. Partial CDR3 DNA: TGTGCCAGCAGTTCGCAGGGGGCGGGAAACTCC. V gene TRBV19 combines with J gene TRBJ1-2; TRBD1 matches at 8 bases. Coverage ceases 4 residues before the CDR3 finishes, and the germline J gene fills in the end. Trimming removed 4 bases from V and 1 base from J; junction bases left unmatched: 6. The CDR3 length is 15 residues. Germline CDR1 and CDR2: FNHDT and SITEND (reference sequence).

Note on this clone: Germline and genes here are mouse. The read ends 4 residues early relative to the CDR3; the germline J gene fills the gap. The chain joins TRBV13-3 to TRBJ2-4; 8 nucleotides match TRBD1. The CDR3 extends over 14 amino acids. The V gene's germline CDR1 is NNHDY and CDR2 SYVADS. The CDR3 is CASSEQGDENTLYF. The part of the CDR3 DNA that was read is TGTGCCAGCAGTGAACAGGGGGATGAAAAC.

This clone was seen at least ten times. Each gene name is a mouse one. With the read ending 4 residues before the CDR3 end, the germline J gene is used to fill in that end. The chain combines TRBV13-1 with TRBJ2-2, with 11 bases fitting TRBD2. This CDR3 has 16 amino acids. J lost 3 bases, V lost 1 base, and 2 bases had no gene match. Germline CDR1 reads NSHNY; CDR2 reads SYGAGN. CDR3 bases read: TGTGCCAGCAGTGATCCGGGACTGGGGGACACCGGG. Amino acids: CASSDPGLGDTG. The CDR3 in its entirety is CASSDPGLGDTGQLYF.

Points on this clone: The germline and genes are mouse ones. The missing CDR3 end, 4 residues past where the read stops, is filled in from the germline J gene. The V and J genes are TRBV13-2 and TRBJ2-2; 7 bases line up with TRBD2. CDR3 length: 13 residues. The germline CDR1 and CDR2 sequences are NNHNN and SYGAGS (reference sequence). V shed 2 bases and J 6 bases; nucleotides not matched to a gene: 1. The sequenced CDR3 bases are TGTGCCAGCGGTGACGGGGGGGCCGGG. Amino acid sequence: CASGDGGAG. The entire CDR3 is CASGDGGAGQLYF.

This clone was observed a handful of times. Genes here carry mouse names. CDR3 bases read: TGTGCCAGCAGTCTGGGTAGTGCAGAA. Translating it yields CASSLGSAE. The whole CDR3 region reads CASSLGSAETLYF. The chain joins TRBV13-1 to TRBJ2-3; TRBD2 is a possible D gene (5 bases). Read data end 4 residues before the CDR3 end; the end is taken from the germline J gene. The V and J ends lost 4 bases and 0 bases respectively, with 6 bases between them. Germline V gene lookup returns CDR1 NSHNY and CDR2 SYGAGN. The CDR3 spans 13 residues.

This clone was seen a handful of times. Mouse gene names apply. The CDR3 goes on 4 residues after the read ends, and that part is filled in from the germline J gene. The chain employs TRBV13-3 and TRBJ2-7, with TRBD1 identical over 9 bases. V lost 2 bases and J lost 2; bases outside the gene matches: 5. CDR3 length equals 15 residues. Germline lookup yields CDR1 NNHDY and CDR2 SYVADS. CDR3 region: CASSENRGHPYEQYF. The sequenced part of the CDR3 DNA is TGTGCCAGCAGTGAAAACAGGGGGCACCCCTAT.

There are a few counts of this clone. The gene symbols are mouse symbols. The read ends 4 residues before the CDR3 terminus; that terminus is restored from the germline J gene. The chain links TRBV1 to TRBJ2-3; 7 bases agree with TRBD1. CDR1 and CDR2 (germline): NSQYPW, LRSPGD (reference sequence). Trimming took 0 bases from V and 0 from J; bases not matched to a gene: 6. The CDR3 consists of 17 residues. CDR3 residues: CTCSADSGGTSAETLYF. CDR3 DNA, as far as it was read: TGCACCTGCAGTGCAGATTCAGGGGGAACTAGTGCAGAA. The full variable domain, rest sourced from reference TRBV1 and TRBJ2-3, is VTLLEQNPRWRLVPRGQAVNLRCILKNSQYPWMSWYQQDLQKQLQWLFTLRSPGDKEVKSLPGADYLATRVTDTELRLQVANMSQGRTLYCTCSADSGGTSAETLYFGSGTRLTVL.

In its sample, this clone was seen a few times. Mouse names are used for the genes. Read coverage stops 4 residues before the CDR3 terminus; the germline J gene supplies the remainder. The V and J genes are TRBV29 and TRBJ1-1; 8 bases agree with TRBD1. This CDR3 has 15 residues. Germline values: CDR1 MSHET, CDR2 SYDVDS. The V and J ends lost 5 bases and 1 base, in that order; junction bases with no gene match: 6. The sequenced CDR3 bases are TGTGCTAGCAGTCGACAGGGGAGGAGGAACACA. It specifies CASSRQGRRNT. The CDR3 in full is CASSRQGRRNTEVFF. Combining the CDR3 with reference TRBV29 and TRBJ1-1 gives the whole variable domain DMKVTQMPRYLIKRMGENVLLECGQDMSHETMYWYRQDPGLGLQLIYISYDVDSNSEGDIPKGYRVSRKKREHFSLILDSAKTNQTSVYFCASSRQGRRNTEVFFGKGTRLTVV.